These T cell receptor beta chains were read from a single sample in a study of CD8 T cells in Susac syndrome. MiXCR, run by TCRdb on the immunoSEQ multiplex PCR reads, gives a single entry per CDR3 protein. This table holds some 150,000 distinct CDR3 sequences, approximately 96% found once. The specimen was CD4+ T cells from PBMCs. These receptors were collected from a human donor with Susac syndrome. Both conserved end residues are part of each CDR3.

TRBV15 CATSSAHGAFSYEQYF
TRBV29-1 CSVRPLSGAYEQYF
TRBV29-1 CSVPRSGGGRDTQYF
TRBV3-1 CASSHRVGGEQYF
TRBV2 CASSEVTQYF
TRBV15 CATSRGLDRGAFF
TRBV2 CASSERELGVEQFF
TRBV25-1 CASARLAGIYNEQFF
TRBV20-1 CSARDGLGAAETQYF
TRBV5-4 CASSPRRLAGPYEQYF